A single T cell receptor (beta chain) is shown here with its context. This sample is drawn from a study of blood T cell repertoires in COVID-19. This table comes from immunoSEQ multiplex PCR, and its TCRdb copy is limited to in-frame clones, with some not included. Altogether about 270,000 clones are present, roughly nine tenths being singletons, with the ten largest covering about 3%. The CDR3 sequence is 13 residues long. Trimming removed 5 bases at V and 3 bases at J, with 10 bases between. Looked up from germline, CDR1 is SNHLY and CDR2 is FYNNEI. The receptor's source is a woman aged 45-60 years who had recovered from COVID-19. The chain links TRBV2 to TRBJ1-1; D is ambiguous. The sequenced sample was PBMCs or T cells enriched from blood (not recorded which). In nucleotides, the CDR3 is TGTGCCAGCAGTATAGACAAGGACACTGAAGCTTTCTTT. Translation: CASSIDKDTEAFF. Full variable domain (outside the CDR3, taken from reference TRBV2 and TRBJ1-1): EPEVTQTPSHQVTQMGQEVILRCVPISNHLYFYWYRQILGQKVEFLVSFYNNEISEKSEIFDDQFSVERPDGSNFTLKIRSTKLEDSAMYFCASSIDKDTEAFFGQGTRLTVV.